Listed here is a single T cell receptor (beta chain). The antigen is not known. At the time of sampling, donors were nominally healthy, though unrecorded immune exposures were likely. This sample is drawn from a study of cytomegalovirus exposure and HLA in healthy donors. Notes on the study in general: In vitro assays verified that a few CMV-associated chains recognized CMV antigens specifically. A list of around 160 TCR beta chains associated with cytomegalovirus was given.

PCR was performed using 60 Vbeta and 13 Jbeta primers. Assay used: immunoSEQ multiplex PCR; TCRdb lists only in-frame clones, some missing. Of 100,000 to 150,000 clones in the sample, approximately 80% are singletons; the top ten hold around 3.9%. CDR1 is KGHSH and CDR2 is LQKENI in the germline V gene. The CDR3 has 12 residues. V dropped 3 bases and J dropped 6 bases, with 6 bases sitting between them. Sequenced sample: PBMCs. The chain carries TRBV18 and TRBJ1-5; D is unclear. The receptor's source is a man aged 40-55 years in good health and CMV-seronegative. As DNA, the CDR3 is TGTGCCAGCTCACCTCGTATTCAGCCCCAGCATTTT. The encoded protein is CASSPRIQPQHF.